Listed below are T cell receptor beta chains from one sample, sequenced in a study of T cells after yellow fever vaccination. MiXCR was run by TCRdb on the 5' RACE reads, yielding one entry per CDR3 protein. The sample contains under 300,000 distinct CDR3 sequences, roughly 13% of which appear only once. The sample consisted of CD4+ T cells sorted from PBMCs, taken 45 days after the yellow fever booster vaccination. All receptors derive from a man aged 25 to 45 who received the YFV17D yellow fever vaccine. The conserved cysteine and the conserved F or W are not part of the CDR3 here.

j_call: TRBJ2-1; v_call: TRBV5-4; cdr3_aa: ASSLATGGPGNEQF
j_call: TRBJ2-3; v_call: TRBV5-1; cdr3_aa: ASSLEDVTGLSPHRQY
j_call: TRBJ2-5; v_call: TRBV4-2; cdr3_aa: ASSHPPGLAGDHGTQY
j_call: TRBJ2-3; v_call: TRBV20-1; cdr3_aa: SAPRLAGERDTQY
j_call: TRBJ2-5; v_call: TRBV15; cdr3_aa: ATSSSNREPQETQY
j_call: TRBJ2-2; v_call: TRBV7-9; cdr3_aa: ASSSNREGNTGELF
j_call: TRBJ2-7; v_call: TRBV30; cdr3_aa: AWRYRRTLYEQY
j_call: TRBJ2-3; v_call: TRBV27; cdr3_aa: ASSSRTSGGGDTQY
j_call: TRBJ2-1; v_call: TRBV28; cdr3_aa: ASSSMTGEF
j_call: TRBJ2-5; v_call: TRBV29-1; cdr3_aa: SVSVAFSTQY
j_call: TRBJ2-1; v_call: TRBV24-1; cdr3_aa: ATSLRQDSSRGEQF
j_call: TRBJ2-7; v_call: TRBV15; cdr3_aa: GSLAESSYEQY
j_call: TRBJ2-6; v_call: TRBV7-8; cdr3_aa: ASSARNRDGANVLT
j_call: TRBJ2-5; v_call: TRBV7-2; cdr3_aa: ASGGAPKTQY
j_call: TRBJ2-1; v_call: TRBV7-8; cdr3_aa: ASSGAERSNEQF
j_call: TRBJ2-1; v_call: TRBV4-3; cdr3_aa: ASSHTESSYNEQF
j_call: TRBJ2-3; v_call: TRBV19; cdr3_aa: ASTLTSTTDTQY
j_call: TRBJ1-5; v_call: TRBV18; cdr3_aa: ASSLGTGFNQPQH
j_call: TRBJ2-1; v_call: TRBV24-1; cdr3_aa: ATSESSNEQF
j_call: TRBJ1-1; v_call: TRBV4-2; cdr3_aa: ASSQGGVNTEAF
j_call: TRBJ2-2; v_call: TRBV29-1; cdr3_aa: SVRTGGTGELF
j_call: TRBJ2-5; v_call: TRBV5-1; cdr3_aa: ASSWGPETQY
j_call: TRBJ2-7; v_call: TRBV5-6; cdr3_aa: ASSLRPVGEQY
j_call: TRBJ2-6; v_call: TRBV7-2; cdr3_aa: ASSLAGGHSGANVLT
j_call: TRBJ2-3; v_call: TRBV20-1; cdr3_aa: SARDSGRGLDTQY
j_call: TRBJ2-7; v_call: TRBV6-1; cdr3_aa: ASSPTAGTTHEQY
j_call: TRBJ2-1; v_call: TRBV20-1; cdr3_aa: SAAKRGGHNEQF
j_call: TRBJ1-5; v_call: TRBV7-9; cdr3_aa: ASSSEVGGQPQH
j_call: TRBJ2-1; v_call: TRBV11-2; cdr3_aa: ASSRNRDNNEQF
j_call: TRBJ2-1; v_call: TRBV7-2; cdr3_aa: ASSLAVGNNEQF
j_call: TRBJ2-1; v_call: TRBV9; cdr3_aa: ASSAQWYNEQF
j_call: TRBJ2-1; v_call: TRBV5-1; cdr3_aa: ASSPSAISGGGNEQF
j_call: TRBJ2-5; v_call: TRBV5-4; cdr3_aa: ASSLDLTSGRRTQY
j_call: TRBJ2-7; v_call: TRBV7-2; cdr3_aa: ASSLNRGGGEQY
j_call: TRBJ1-5; v_call: TRBV12-3/TRBV12-4; cdr3_aa: ASTFVTGLPQPQH
j_call: TRBJ1-2; v_call: TRBV5-1; cdr3_aa: ASSAAPGLNYGYT
j_call: TRBJ1-1; v_call: TRBV11-2; cdr3_aa: ASSPNLGTEAF